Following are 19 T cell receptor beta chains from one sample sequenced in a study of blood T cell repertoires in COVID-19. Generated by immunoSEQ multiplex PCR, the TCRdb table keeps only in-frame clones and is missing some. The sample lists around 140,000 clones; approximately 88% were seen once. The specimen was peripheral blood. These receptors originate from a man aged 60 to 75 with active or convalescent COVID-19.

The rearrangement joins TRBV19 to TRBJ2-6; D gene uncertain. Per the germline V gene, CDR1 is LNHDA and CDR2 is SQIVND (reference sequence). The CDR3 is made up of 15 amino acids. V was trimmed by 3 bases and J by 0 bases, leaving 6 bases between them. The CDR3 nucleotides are TGTGCCAGTAGTATGGTCTACTCTGGGGCCAACGTCCTGACTTTC. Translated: CASSMVYSGANVLTF.

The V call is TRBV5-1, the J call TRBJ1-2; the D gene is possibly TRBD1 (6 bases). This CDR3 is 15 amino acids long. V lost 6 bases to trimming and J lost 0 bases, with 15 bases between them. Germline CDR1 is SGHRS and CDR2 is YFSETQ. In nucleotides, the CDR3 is TGCGCCAGCACCCTCTGGGCAGGGGCTAACTATGGCTACACCTTC. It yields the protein CASTLWAGANYGYTF. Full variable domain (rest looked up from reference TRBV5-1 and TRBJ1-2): KAGVTQTPRYLIKTRGQQVTLSCSPISGHRSVSWYQQTPGQGLQFLFEYFSETQRNKGNFPGRFSGRQFSNSRSEMNVSTLELGDSALYLCASTLWAGANYGYTFGSGTRLTVV.

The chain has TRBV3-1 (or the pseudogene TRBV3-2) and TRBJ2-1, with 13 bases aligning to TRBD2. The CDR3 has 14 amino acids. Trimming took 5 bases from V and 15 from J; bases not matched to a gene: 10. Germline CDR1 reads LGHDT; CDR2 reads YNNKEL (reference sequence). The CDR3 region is CASSFAGTSGITFF. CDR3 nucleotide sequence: TGTGCCAGCAGCTTTGCCGGGACTAGCGGGATTACGTTCTTC.

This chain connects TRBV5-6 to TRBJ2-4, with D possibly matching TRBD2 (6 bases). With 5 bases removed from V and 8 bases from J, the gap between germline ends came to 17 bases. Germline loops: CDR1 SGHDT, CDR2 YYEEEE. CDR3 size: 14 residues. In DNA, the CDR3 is TGTGCCAGCAGTTCTAAACGGGTAGCGGACATTCAGTACTTC. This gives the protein CASSSKRVADIQYF.

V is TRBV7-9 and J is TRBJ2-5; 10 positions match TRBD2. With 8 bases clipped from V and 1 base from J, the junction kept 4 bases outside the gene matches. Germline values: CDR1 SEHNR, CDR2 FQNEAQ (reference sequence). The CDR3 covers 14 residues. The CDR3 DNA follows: TGTGCCAGCTGTGTAGCGGGGGGCCAAGAGACCCAGTACTTC. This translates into CASCVAGGQETQYF.

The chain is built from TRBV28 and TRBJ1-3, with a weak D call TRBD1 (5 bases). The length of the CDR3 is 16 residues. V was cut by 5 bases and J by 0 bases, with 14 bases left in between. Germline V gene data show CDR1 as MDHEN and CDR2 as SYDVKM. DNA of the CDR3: TGTGCCAGCAGTGTCTACAGGTTTGCCTCTGGAAACACCATATATTTT. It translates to CASSVYRFASGNTIYF.

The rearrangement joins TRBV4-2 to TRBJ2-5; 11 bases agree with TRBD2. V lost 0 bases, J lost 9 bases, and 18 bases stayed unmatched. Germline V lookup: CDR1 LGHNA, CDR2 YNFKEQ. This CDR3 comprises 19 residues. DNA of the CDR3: TGTGCCAGCAGCCAAGATGGCTTGGTAGCGGGAGGGGGCGGGACGGCCCAGTACTTC. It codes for CASSQDGLVAGGGGTAQYF.

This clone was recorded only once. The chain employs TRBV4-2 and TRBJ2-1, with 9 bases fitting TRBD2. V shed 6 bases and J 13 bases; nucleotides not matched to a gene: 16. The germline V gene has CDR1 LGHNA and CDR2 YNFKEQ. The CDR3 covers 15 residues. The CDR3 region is CASSPSSGVDARQFF. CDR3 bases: TGTGCCAGCAGTCCTTCTAGCGGGGTCGACGCGCGTCAGTTCTTC.

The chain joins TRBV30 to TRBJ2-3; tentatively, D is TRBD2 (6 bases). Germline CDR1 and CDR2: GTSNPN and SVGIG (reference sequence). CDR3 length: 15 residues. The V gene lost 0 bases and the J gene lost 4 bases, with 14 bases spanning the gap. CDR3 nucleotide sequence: TGTGCCTGGAGTGTGGGTAGCGGTGGGGCAGATACGCAGTATTTT. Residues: CAWSVGSGGADTQYF.

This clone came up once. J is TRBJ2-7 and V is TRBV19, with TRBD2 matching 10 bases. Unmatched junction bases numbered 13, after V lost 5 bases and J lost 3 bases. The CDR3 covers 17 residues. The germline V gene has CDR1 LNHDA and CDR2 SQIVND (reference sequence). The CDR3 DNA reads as TGTGCCAGTAGTCACTCCTTCTGGCTAGCGGGAGACTACGAGCAGTACTTC. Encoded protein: CASSHSFWLAGDYEQYF.

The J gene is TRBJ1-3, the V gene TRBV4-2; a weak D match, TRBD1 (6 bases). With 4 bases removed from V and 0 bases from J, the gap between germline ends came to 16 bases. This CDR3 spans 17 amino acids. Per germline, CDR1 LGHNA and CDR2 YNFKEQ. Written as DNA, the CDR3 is TGTGCCAGCAGCCTACGGACAGACTCAGGCTCTGGAAACACCATATATTTT. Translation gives CASSLRTDSGSGNTIYF.

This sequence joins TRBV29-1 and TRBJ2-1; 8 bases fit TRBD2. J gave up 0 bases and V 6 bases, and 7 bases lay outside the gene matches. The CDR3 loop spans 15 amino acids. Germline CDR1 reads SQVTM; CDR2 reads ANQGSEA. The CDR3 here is CSVSAGVVSYNEQFF. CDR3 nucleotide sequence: TGCAGCGTCTCAGCGGGAGTGGTCTCCTACAATGAGCAGTTCTTC.

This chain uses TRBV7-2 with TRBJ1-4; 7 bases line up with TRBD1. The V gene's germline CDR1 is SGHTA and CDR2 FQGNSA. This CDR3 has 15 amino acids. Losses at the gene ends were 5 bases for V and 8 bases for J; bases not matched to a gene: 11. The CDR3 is CASSPRQGLKEKLFF. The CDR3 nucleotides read TGTGCCAGCAGCCCTAGACAGGGCCTAAAGGAAAAACTGTTTTTT.

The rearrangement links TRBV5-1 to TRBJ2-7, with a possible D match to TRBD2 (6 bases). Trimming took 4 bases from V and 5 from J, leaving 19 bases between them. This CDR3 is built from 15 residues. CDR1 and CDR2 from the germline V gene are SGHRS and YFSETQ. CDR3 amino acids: CASSTGTAEGNEQYF. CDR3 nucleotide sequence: TGCGCCAGCAGCACCGGGACTGCAGAGGGGAACGAGCAGTACTTC.

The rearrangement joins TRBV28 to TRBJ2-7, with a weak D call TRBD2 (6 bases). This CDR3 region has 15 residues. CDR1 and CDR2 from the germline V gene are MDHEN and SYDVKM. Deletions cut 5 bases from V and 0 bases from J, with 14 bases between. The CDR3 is CASSRVAAHSYEQYF. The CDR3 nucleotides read TGTGCCAGCAGTCGCGTAGCGGCCCACTCCTACGAGCAGTACTTC.

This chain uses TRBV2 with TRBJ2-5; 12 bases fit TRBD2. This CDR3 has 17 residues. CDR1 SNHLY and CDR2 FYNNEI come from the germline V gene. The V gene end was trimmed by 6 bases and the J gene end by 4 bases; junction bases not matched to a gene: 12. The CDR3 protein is CASSQTPRTSGIETQYF. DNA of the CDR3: TGTGCCAGCAGCCAAACCCCACGGACTAGCGGGATAGAGACCCAGTACTTC.

This CDR3 is CASSDRGHYGYTF. CDR3 sequence (DNA): TGTGCCAGTAGCGACAGGGGCCATTATGGCTACACCTTC. The gene calls are TRBV19 and TRBJ1-2; 8 positions match TRBD1. V dropped 6 bases and J dropped 5; count of bases not matched to a gene: 5. Per the germline V gene, CDR1 is LNHDA and CDR2 is SQIVND (reference sequence). The CDR3 contains 13 residues.

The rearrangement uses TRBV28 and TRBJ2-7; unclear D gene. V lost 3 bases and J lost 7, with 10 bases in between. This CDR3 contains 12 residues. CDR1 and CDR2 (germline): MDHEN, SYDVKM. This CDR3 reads CASSLGLREQYF. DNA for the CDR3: TGTGCCAGCAGTTTGGGCCTTAGGGAGCAGTACTTC.

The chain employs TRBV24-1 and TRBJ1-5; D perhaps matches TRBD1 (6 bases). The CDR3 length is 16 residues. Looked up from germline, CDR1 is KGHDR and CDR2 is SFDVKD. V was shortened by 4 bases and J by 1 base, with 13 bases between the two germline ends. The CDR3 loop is CATSERDNGSNQPQHF. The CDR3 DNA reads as TGTGCCACCAGTGAAAGGGACAACGGAAGCAATCAGCCCCAGCATTTT.